These 8 T cell receptor beta chains were sequenced from one sample in a study of cytomegalovirus exposure and HLA in healthy donors (TCRdb year 2017). Libraries came from the immunoSEQ multiplex PCR assay. A mixture of 60 forward primers for TCR Vbeta segments and 13 reverse primers for TCR Jbeta segments was used in the multiplex PCR. The immuneACCESS repertoire file appears here via TCRdb, limited to in-frame rearrangements. These files lack a portion of the clones; in checked studies, under half of the deficit traces to unresolved V genes, and the cause of the others is not known. The sample table shows approximately 100,000 clones, and about three quarters are seen once. Of the sample, around 5% is held by the ten largest clones. The specimen was PBMCs. The receptors were sampled from a female donor in good health and CMV-seropositive.

This chain joins TRBV30 and TRBJ2-1; 11 bases fit TRBD2. The CDR3 extends over 19 amino acids. Germline V gene sequence: CDR1 GTSNPN, CDR2 SVGIG (reference sequence). Unmatched junction bases numbered 19, after V lost 2 bases and J lost 7 bases. The CDR3 coding sequence is TGTGCCTGGAGTCCGGGGAAGGGCCTGACTAGCGGGGCGGGGAATGAGCAGTTCTTC. Its protein product is CAWSPGKGLTSGAGNEQFF.

The V gene is TRBV5-6, the J gene TRBJ2-7, with 12 nucleotides matching TRBD2. V shed 3 bases, J shed 5 bases, and the junction held 12 bases outside the gene matches. CDR3 length: 17 amino acids. Germline CDR1 reads SGHDT; CDR2 reads YYEEEE. The CDR3 loop reads CASSSRLAGVNAHEQYF. The CDR3 DNA follows: TGTGCCAGCAGCTCTCGACTAGCGGGAGTGAATGCCCACGAGCAGTACTTC.

The chain is built from TRBV6-1 and TRBJ2-7; D gene uncertain. The germline CDR1 and CDR2 sequences are MNHNS and SASEGT. The ends were cut back, 8 bases at V and 12 bases at J, with 23 bases in the middle. CDR3 length: 13 amino acids. The CDR3 DNA reads TGTGCCAGCGGTCTGACGGGTTCCTACTTTCCGTACTTC. It codes for CASGLTGSYFPYF.

The chain recombines TRBV6-1 with TRBJ1-2, with a possible D match to TRBD1 (5 bases). The length of the CDR3 is 13 residues. The ends were cut back, 6 bases at V and 8 bases at J, with 16 bases in the middle. Germline lookup yields CDR1 MNHNS and CDR2 SASEGT. The CDR3 loop reads CASSQSGTWGYTF. The CDR3, as DNA: TGTGCCAGCAGCCAATCAGGGACTTGGGGCTACACCTTC.

The chain is built from TRBV27 and TRBJ2-7; 12 bases align to TRBD2. Trimming cost V 5 bases and J 0 bases; bases outside gene matches: 5. CDR1 and CDR2 from the germline V gene are MNHEY and SMNVEV (reference sequence). CDR3 size: 16 residues. CDR3 in amino acids: CASSRLAGALSYEQYF. CDR3 nucleotide sequence: TGTGCCAGCAGTAGACTAGCGGGAGCCCTCTCCTACGAGCAGTACTTC.

The chain is built from TRBV19 and TRBJ2-3, with a possible D match to TRBD2 (5 bases). Germline CDR1 and CDR2: LNHDA and SQIVND (reference sequence). The CDR3 totals 14 residues. V lost 4 bases to trimming and J lost 6 bases, with 14 bases between them. Here the CDR3 DNA reads TGTGCCAGTAGTACGCGGAGGAACGGGGATACGCAGTATTTT. Its translation is CASSTRRNGDTQYF.

This clone has more than one count but fewer than ten. The chain joins TRBV6-4 to TRBJ1-5, with a tentative D call TRBD1 (5 bases). Germline lookup yields CDR1 MRHNA and CDR2 SNTAGT. This CDR3 comprises 14 residues. V was cut by 5 bases and J by 7 bases, with 15 bases left in between. In DNA, the CDR3 is TGTGCCAGCAGTAGAGGCCCGGGGGACCAGCCCCAGCATTTT. Translation gives CASSRGPGDQPQHF.

The table lists this clone with a count of one. J is TRBJ1-2 and V is TRBV10-3; D may be TRBD1 (6 bases). V lost 9 bases, J lost 6 bases, and 20 bases lay in between. CDR1 and CDR2 (germline): ENHRY, SYGVKD. This CDR3 is 14 amino acids long. The CDR3 sequence: CAIRDGDRIHGYTF. The CDR3 DNA is TGTGCCATTCGGGATGGTGACAGGATCCATGGCTACACCTTC.